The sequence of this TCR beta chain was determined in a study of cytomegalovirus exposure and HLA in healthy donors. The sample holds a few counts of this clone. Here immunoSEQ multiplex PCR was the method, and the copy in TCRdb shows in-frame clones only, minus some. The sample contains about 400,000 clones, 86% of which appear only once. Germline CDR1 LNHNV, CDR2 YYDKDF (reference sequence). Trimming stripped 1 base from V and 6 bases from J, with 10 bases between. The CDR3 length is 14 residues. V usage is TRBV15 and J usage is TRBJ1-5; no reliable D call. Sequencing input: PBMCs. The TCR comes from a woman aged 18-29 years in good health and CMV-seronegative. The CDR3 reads CATSRAEGIQPQHF. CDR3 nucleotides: TGTGCCACCAGCAGAGCGGAGGGTATTCAGCCCCAGCATTTT.